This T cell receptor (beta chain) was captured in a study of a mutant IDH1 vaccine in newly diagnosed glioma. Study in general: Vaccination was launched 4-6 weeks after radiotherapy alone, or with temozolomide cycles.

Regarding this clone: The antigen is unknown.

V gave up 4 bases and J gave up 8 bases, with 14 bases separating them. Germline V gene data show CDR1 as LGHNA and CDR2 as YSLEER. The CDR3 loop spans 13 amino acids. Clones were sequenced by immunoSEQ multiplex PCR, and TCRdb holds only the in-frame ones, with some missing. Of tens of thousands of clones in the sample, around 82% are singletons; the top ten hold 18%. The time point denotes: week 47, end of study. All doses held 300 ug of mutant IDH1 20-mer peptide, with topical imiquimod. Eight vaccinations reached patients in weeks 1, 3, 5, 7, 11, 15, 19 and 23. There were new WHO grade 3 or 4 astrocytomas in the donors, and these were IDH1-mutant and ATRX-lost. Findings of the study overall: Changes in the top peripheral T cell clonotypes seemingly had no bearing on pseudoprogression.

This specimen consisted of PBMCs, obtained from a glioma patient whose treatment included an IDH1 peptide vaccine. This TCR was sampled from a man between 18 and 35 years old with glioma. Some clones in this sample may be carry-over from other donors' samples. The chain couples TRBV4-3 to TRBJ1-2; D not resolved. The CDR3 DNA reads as TGCGCCAGCAGCCCCGGTATGGGCCTCGGCTACACCTTC. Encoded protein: CASSPGMGLGYTF.